These 3 T cell receptor beta chains originate from one sample sequenced in a study of blood T cell repertoires in COVID-19. Clones were read by immunoSEQ multiplex PCR, and TCRdb kept only the in-frame ones, dropping some. The repertoire has some 150,000 clones, about 86% of them found once; the top ten carry 7% to 10%. What was sequenced was peripheral blood. These receptors were taken from a woman between 55 and 75 years old with acute or convalescent COVID-19.

The V call is TRBV6-5, the J call TRBJ2-5; D is possibly TRBD1 (6 bases). The CDR3 is 13 amino acids. Germline V CDR1 and CDR2: MNHEY, SVGAGI. V lost 8 bases, J lost 5 bases, and 15 bases lay in between. In DNA, the CDR3 is TGTGCCAGCGGAACAGGGTTGGGGGAGACCCAGTACTTC. Its protein product is CASGTGLGETQYF.

V and J are TRBV29-1 and TRBJ2-2; 7 bases are shared with TRBD1. V shed 2 bases, J shed 5 bases, and the junction held 2 bases outside the gene matches. The CDR3 extends over 13 amino acids. CDR1 and CDR2 from the germline V gene are SQVTM and ANQGSEA. The CDR3 bases are TGCAGCGTTGAAAACAGGGGTACCGGGGAGCTGTTTTTT. Translating gives CSVENRGTGELFF.

CDR3 protein: CASSLRANTGELFF. The DNA of the CDR3 is TGCGCCAGCAGCTTACGGGCGAACACCGGGGAGCTGTTTTTT. The chain uses TRBV5-1 and TRBJ2-2; no definite D call. The ends were cut back, 2 bases at V and 0 bases at J, with 5 bases in the middle. This CDR3 spans 14 amino acids. Germline CDR1 and CDR2: SGHRS and YFSETQ.